This T cell receptor (beta chain) originates from a study of cytomegalovirus exposure and HLA in healthy donors. Findings and caveats of the study: HLA alleles showed associations with 16,951 TCR beta sequences in a later analysis, at a 0.05 false discovery rate.

The CDR3 totals 15 residues. From germline, CDR1 is SGHTS and CDR2 YDEGEE. The V end lost 3 bases, the J end lost 4 bases, and 13 bases lay between the germline ends. 60 Vbeta and 13 Jbeta primers were used in PCR. How the authors handled the data: Counted up in a later analysis, unique TCR beta chains came to about 80 million, with roughly 11 million shared. Repertoires were generated with immunoSEQ multiplex PCR, while TCRdb's copy carries only in-frame clones and drops some. V, J and clone size derive from that table, while D and trimming were established from the DNA sequence. This table holds 110,000 to 150,000 clones, 74% found once. On this clone itself: Its matching antigen is unknown.

The rearrangement joins TRBV5-8 to TRBJ1-4; D ambiguous. The receptor's source is a man younger than 35 in good health and CMV-seropositive. The sequencing sample was made of PBMCs. Written as DNA, the CDR3 is TGTGCCAGCAGCTCGGGGAGGACCATTAATGAAAAACTGTTTTTT. This sequence encodes CASSSGRTINEKLFF.